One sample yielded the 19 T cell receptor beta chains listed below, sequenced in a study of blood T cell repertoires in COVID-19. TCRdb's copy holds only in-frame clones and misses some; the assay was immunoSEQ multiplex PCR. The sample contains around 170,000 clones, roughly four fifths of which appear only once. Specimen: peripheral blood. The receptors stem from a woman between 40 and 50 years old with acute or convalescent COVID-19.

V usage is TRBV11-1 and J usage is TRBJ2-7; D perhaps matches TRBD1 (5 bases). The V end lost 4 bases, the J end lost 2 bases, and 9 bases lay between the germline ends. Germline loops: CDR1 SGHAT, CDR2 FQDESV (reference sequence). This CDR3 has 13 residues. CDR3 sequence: CASSSAGPYEQYF. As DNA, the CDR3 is TGTGCCAGCAGCTCGGCAGGGCCCTACGAGCAGTACTTC.

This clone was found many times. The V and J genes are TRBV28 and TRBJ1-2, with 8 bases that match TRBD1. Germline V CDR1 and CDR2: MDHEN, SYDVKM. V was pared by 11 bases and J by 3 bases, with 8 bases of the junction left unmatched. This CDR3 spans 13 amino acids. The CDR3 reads CAGQGAPDYGYTF. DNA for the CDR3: TGTGCCGGTCAGGGGGCGCCGGACTATGGCTACACCTTC.

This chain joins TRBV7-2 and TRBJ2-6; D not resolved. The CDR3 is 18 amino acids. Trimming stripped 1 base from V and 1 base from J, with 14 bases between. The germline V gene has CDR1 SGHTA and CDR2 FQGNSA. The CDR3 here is CASSLVHPTRSGANVLTF. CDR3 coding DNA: TGTGCCAGCAGCTTAGTTCACCCTACCCGATCTGGGGCCAACGTCCTGACTTTC.

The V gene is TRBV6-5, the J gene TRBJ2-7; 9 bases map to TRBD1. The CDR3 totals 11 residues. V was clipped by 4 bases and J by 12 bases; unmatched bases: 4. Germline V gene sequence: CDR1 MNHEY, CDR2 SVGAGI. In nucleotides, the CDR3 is TGTGCCAGCAGTTCCGGGACAGGGATGTACTTC. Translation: CASSSGTGMYF.

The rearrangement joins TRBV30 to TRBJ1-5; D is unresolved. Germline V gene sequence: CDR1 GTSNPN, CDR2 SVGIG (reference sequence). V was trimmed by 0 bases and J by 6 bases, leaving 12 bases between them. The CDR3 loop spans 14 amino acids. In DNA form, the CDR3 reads TGTGCCTGGAGTGTACTAGGAGGGAGTCAGCCCCAGCATTTT. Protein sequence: CAWSVLGGSQPQHF.

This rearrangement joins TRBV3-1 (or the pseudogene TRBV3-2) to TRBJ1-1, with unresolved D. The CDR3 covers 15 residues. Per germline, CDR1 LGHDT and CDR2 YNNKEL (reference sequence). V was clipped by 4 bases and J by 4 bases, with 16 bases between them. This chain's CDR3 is CASSPDPRGATEAFF. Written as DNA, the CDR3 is TGTGCCAGCAGCCCAGATCCCCGGGGAGCCACTGAAGCTTTCTTT.

CDR3 loop: CAWGGTPDTEAFF. The DNA of the CDR3 is TGTGCCTGGGGCGGGACTCCGGACACTGAAGCTTTCTTT. The J gene is TRBJ1-1, the V gene TRBV30, with a weak D call TRBD1 (5 bases). V lost 5 bases and J lost 3, with 13 bases in between. CDR1 and CDR2 (germline): GTSNPN, SVGIG (reference sequence). This CDR3 contains 13 residues.

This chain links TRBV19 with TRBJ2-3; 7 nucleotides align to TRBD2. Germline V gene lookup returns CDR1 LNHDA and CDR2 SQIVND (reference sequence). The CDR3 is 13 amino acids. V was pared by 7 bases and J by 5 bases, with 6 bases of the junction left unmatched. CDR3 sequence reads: CASKKREGDTQYF. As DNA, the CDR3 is TGTGCCAGTAAGAAGAGGGAGGGAGATACGCAGTATTTT.

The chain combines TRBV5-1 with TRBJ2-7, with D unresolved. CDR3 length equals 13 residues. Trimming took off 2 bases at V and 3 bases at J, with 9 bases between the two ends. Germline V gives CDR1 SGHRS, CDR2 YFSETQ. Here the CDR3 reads CASSFHSNYEQYF. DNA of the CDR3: TGCGCCAGCAGCTTTCACTCCAACTACGAGCAGTACTTC. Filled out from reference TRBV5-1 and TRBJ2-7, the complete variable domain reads KAGVTQTPRYLIKTRGQQVTLSCSPISGHRSVSWYQQTPGQGLQFLFEYFSETQRNKGNFPGRFSGRQFSNSRSEMNVSTLELGDSALYLCASSFHSNYEQYFGPGTRLTVT.

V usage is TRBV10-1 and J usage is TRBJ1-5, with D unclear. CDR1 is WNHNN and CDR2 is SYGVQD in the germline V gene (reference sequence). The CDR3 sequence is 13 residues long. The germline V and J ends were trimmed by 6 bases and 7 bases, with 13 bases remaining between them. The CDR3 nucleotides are TGCGCCAGCAGCGAAGGTTGGGAGCAGCCCCAGCATTTT. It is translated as CASSEGWEQPQHF.

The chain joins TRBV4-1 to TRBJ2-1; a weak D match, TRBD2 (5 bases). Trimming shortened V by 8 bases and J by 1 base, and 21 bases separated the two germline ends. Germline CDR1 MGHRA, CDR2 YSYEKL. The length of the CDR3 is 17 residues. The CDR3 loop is CASASSRLAGSYNEQFF. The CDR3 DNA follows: TGCGCCAGCGCCTCTAGTCGGCTAGCTGGTTCCTACAATGAGCAGTTCTTC.

The CDR3 nucleotides are TGTGCCAGCAGGAAGGTAGGAGCCAATGAGCAGTTCTTC. Translating gives CASRKVGANEQFF. This chain joins TRBV12-3 or TRBV12-4 and TRBJ2-1, with no clear D. Trimming shortened V by 6 bases and J by 6 bases, and 12 bases separated the two germline ends. The CDR3 has 13 amino acids.

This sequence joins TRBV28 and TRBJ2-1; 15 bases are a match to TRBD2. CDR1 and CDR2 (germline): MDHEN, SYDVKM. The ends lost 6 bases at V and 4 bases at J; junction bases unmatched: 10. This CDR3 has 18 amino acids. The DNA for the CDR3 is TGTGCCAGCAGCAGGATCGGACTAGCGGGAGGGGGGTACAATGAGCAGTTCTTC. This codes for CASSRIGLAGGGYNEQFF.

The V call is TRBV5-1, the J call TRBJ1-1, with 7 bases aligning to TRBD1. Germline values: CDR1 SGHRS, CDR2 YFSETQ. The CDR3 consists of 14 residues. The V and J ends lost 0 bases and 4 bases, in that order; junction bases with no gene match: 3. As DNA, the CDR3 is TGCGCCAGCAGCTTGGATTCAGGGGGCACTGAAGCTTTCTTT. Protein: CASSLDSGGTEAFF. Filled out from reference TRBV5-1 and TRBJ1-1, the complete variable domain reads KAGVTQTPRYLIKTRGQQVTLSCSPISGHRSVSWYQQTPGQGLQFLFEYFSETQRNKGNFPGRFSGRQFSNSRSEMNVSTLELGDSALYLCASSLDSGGTEAFFGQGTRLTVV.

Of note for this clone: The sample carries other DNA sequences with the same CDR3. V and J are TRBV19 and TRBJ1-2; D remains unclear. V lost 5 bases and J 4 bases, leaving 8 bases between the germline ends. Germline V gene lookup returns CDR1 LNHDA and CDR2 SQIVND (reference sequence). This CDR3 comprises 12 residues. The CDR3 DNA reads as TGTGCCAGTAGTCTAAGATCCTATGGCTACACCTTC. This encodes CASSLRSYGYTF.

The CDR3 nucleotides are TGTGCCAGCAGCTTAGTAGCGGGAGAGGCTACCGGGGAGCTGTTTTTT. Residues: CASSLVAGEATGELFF. The chain links TRBV5-5 to TRBJ2-2; 9 nucleotides align to TRBD2. V was pared by 2 bases and J by 5 bases, with 7 bases of the junction left unmatched. The CDR3 totals 16 residues. Germline CDR1 reads SGHKS; CDR2 reads YYEKEE (reference sequence).

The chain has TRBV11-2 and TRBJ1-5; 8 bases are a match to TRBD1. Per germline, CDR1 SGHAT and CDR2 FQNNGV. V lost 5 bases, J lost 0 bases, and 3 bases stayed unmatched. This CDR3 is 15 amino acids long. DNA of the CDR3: TGTGCCAGCAGCCAGGGGGCCCTTAGCAATCAGCCCCAGCATTTT. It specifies CASSQGALSNQPQHF. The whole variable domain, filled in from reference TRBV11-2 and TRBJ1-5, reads EAGVAQSPRYKIIEKRQSVAFWCNPISGHATLYWYQQILGQGPKLLIQFQNNGVVDDSQLPKDRFSAERLKGVDSTLKIQPAKLEDSAVYLCASSQGALSNQPQHFGDGTRLSIL.

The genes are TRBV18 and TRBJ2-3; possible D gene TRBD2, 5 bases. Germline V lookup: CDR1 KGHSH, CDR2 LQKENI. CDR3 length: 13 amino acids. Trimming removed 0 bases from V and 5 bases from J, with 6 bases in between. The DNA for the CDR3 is TGTGCCAGCTCACCACCGGGAGTAGATACGCAGTATTTT. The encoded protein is CASSPPGVDTQYF.

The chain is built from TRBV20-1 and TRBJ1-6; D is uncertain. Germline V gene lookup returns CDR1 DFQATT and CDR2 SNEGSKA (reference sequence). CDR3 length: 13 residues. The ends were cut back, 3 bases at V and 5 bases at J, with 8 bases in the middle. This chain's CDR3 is CSASADNNSPLHF. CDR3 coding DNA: TGCAGTGCTAGTGCAGACAATAATTCACCCCTCCACTTT.